What follows are 30 T cell receptor beta chains derived from one specimen sequenced in a study of blood T cell repertoires in COVID-19. Libraries were prepared by immunoSEQ multiplex PCR; TCRdb keeps only in-frame clonotypes and omits some of them. In the table there are roughly 120,000 clones, about 88% of which are singletons. The specimen was peripheral blood. The receptors were gathered from a woman in her forties or fifties with acute or convalescent COVID-19.

This chain connects TRBV29-1 to TRBJ2-3; D call uncertain. CDR1 SQVTM and CDR2 ANQGSEA come from the germline V gene. Deletions cut 6 bases from V and 0 bases from J, with 7 bases between. The CDR3 consists of 12 residues. CDR3 in DNA: TGCAGCGTGGCGGAGAGCACAGATACGCAGTATTTT. The encoded protein is CSVAESTDTQYF.

V and J are TRBV29-1 and TRBJ2-7, with D perhaps TRBD2 (5 bases). The CDR3 spans 11 residues. V was pared by 4 bases and J by 5 bases, with 9 bases between. CDR1 is SQVTM and CDR2 is ANQGSEA in the germline V gene. CDR3 amino acids: CSVVAFNEQYF. The DNA of the CDR3 is TGCAGCGTTGTAGCGTTCAACGAGCAGTACTTC.

This clone occurred once. V gene TRBV19 combines with J gene TRBJ1-2, with D unresolved. This CDR3 is 13 amino acids long. Germline V gives CDR1 LNHDA, CDR2 SQIVND (reference sequence). Trimming cost V 4 bases and J 7 bases, with 13 bases left between them. In nucleotides, the CDR3 is TGTGCCAGTAGTACCCAGGTGCTGGGTGGCTACACCTTC. Translating gives CASSTQVLGGYTF. Together with reference TRBV19 and TRBJ1-2, the CDR3 gives the full variable domain: DGGITQSPKYLFRKEGQNVTLSCEQNLNHDAMYWYRQDPGQGLRLIYYSQIVNDFQKGDIAEGYSVSREKKESFPLTVTSAQKNPTAFYLCASSTQVLGGYTFGSGTRLTVV.

V gene TRBV4-1 combines with J gene TRBJ2-5; a weak D match, TRBD2 (6 bases). CDR3 size: 16 residues. Germline assignment: CDR1 MGHRA and CDR2 YSYEKL. Trimming removed 0 bases from V and 4 bases from J, with 15 bases in between. The chain's CDR3 is CASSQERERERETQYF. CDR3 sequence (DNA): TGCGCCAGCAGCCAAGAAAGAGAACGGGAGAGAGAGACCCAGTACTTC.

The genes are TRBV3-1 (or the pseudogene TRBV3-2) and TRBJ1-3, with unresolved D. Deletions cut 5 bases from V and 9 bases from J, with 14 bases between. The CDR3 runs to 13 residues. Germline V lookup: CDR1 LGHDT, CDR2 YNNKEL (reference sequence). The CDR3 DNA is TGTGCCAGCAGCGACTTCACGGGGAGCACCATATATTTT. Translation gives CASSDFTGSTIYF.

The rearrangement links TRBV4-2 to TRBJ2-7; D is unresolved. V lost 3 bases and J 0 bases, leaving 9 bases between the germline ends. The length of the CDR3 is 14 residues. Germline loops: CDR1 LGHNA, CDR2 YNFKEQ. The CDR3 here is CASSQQQSSYEQYF. Here the CDR3 DNA reads TGTGCCAGCAGCCAGCAACAGAGCTCCTACGAGCAGTACTTC.

This rearrangement joins TRBV11-2 to TRBJ1-4; no reliable D call. Trimming removed 1 base at V and 5 bases at J, with 8 bases between. The CDR3 is 14 residues long. Germline CDR1 SGHAT, CDR2 FQNNGV. CDR3 region: CASSLGVGNEKLFF. For the CDR3, the DNA is TGTGCCAGCAGCTTAGGTGTCGGGAATGAAAAACTGTTTTTT.

The genes are TRBV24-1 and TRBJ2-3, with 10 bases matching TRBD2. The CDR3 length is 13 residues. V lost 9 bases to trimming and J lost 6 bases; unmatched junction nucleotides: 5. From germline, CDR1 is KGHDR and CDR2 SFDVKD. CDR3: CATQREGRDTQYF. DNA of the CDR3: TGTGCCACCCAGCGGGAGGGCCGGGATACGCAGTATTTT.

V usage is TRBV19 and J usage is TRBJ1-6, with 10 nucleotides matching TRBD1. V shed 5 bases and J 10 bases; nucleotides not matched to a gene: 5. CDR1 and CDR2 from the germline V gene are LNHDA and SQIVND (reference sequence). This CDR3 has 14 amino acids. CDR3 sequence reads: CASSGQGEGSPLHF. The CDR3 nucleotides read TGTGCCAGTAGTGGACAGGGGGAAGGGTCACCCCTCCACTTT.

The rearrangement links TRBV19 to TRBJ2-7; the match to TRBD2 covers 12 bases. CDR1 and CDR2 (germline): LNHDA, SQIVND (reference sequence). V lost 6 bases, J lost 3 bases, and 9 bases stayed unmatched. The CDR3 runs to 16 residues. The CDR3 here is CASSPPTSGRFYEQYF. In DNA, the CDR3 is TGTGCCAGTAGCCCCCCTACTAGCGGGAGGTTCTACGAGCAGTACTTC. Drawing the rest from reference TRBV19 and TRBJ2-7, the complete variable domain is DGGITQSPKYLFRKEGQNVTLSCEQNLNHDAMYWYRQDPGQGLRLIYYSQIVNDFQKGDIAEGYSVSREKKESFPLTVTSAQKNPTAFYLCASSPPTSGRFYEQYFGPGTRLTVT.

The chain couples TRBV18 to TRBJ1-2, with 10 bases matching TRBD1. The germline V gene encodes CDR1 KGHSH and CDR2 LQKENI. The V segment lost 3 bases and the J segment 6 bases; nucleotides outside the gene matches: 4. The CDR3 totals 14 residues. CDR3 sequence: CASSPQGQGNGYTF. The CDR3 bases are TGTGCCAGCTCACCTCAGGGACAGGGGAATGGCTACACCTTC.

This sequence joins TRBV28 and TRBJ1-4; D remains ambiguous. The length of the CDR3 is 15 residues. Trimming shortened V by 4 bases and J by 5 bases, and 14 bases separated the two germline ends. Germline V gives CDR1 MDHEN, CDR2 SYDVKM. The CDR3 DNA follows: TGTGCCAGCAGTTCTCCAGGCGTTGGGAATGAAAAACTGTTTTTT. The encoded protein is CASSSPGVGNEKLFF. The full variable domain, its missing parts supplied by reference TRBV28 and TRBJ1-4, is DVKVTQSSRYLVKRTGEKVFLECVQDMDHENMFWYRQDPGLGLRLIYFSYDVKMKEKGDIPEGYSVSREKKERFSLILESASTNQTSMYLCASSSPGVGNEKLFFGSGTQLSVL.

The V gene is TRBV7-8, the J gene TRBJ2-5, with 7 bases matching TRBD1. After removal of 6 bases from V and 2 bases from J, the junction contained 6 bases not matched to a gene. The germline V gene has CDR1 SGHVS and CDR2 FQNEAQ. This CDR3 region has 14 residues. The CDR3: CASRRLGQQETQYF. CDR3 DNA sequence: TGTGCCAGCAGACGCCTGGGACAGCAAGAGACCCAGTACTTC.

The chain uses TRBV3-1 (or the pseudogene TRBV3-2) and TRBJ1-1, with 9 bases aligning to TRBD1. There are 13 residues in the CDR3. CDR1 is LGHDT and CDR2 is YNNKEL in the germline V gene (reference sequence). Germline trimming cut 4 bases from V and 10 bases from J; bases unmatched to any gene: 7. CDR3 DNA sequence: TGTGCCAGCAGCCGCGGGACAGGGCAAGGAGCTTTCTTT. As protein: CASSRGTGQGAFF.

The chain carries TRBV7-2 and TRBJ1-1; 7 positions match TRBD1. There are 15 residues in the CDR3. The germline V gene encodes CDR1 SGHTA and CDR2 FQGNSA. The ends lost 7 bases at V and 3 bases at J; junction bases unmatched: 11. The CDR3 spells CASTSEGALDTEAFF. CDR3 sequence (DNA): TGTGCCAGCACCTCGGAGGGGGCGTTGGACACTGAAGCTTTCTTT.

This chain uses TRBV19 with TRBJ2-1, with 7 bases that match TRBD1. Germline V gene lookup returns CDR1 LNHDA and CDR2 SQIVND (reference sequence). This CDR3 spans 15 amino acids. V shed 5 bases, J shed 2 bases, and the junction held 6 bases outside the gene matches. This CDR3 reads CASSSRDSPYNEQFF. In DNA form, the CDR3 reads TGTGCCAGTAGTTCCCGGGACAGCCCCTACAATGAGCAGTTCTTC.

The chain combines TRBV19 with TRBJ1-1; D unresolved. Deletions cut 3 bases from V and 1 base from J, with 12 bases between. The CDR3 totals 15 residues. Per germline, CDR1 LNHDA and CDR2 SQIVND (reference sequence). The DNA of the CDR3 is TGTGCCAGTAGTATTTCCGCACGGAGGAACACTGAAGCTTTCTTT. Translation: CASSISARRNTEAFF.

The V call is TRBV6-5, the J call TRBJ2-2; maybe TRBD2 (7 bases). With 7 bases removed from V and 7 bases from J, the gap between germline ends came to 19 bases. From germline, CDR1 is MNHEY and CDR2 SVGAGI. The CDR3 has 15 amino acids. CDR3 residues: CASIRTGGGVGELFF. The CDR3 DNA reads as TGTGCCAGCATCCGAACGGGGGGCGGGGTCGGGGAGCTGTTTTTT.

This clone was counted a few times. The J gene is TRBJ2-3, the V gene TRBV5-1; possibly TRBD2 for D (6 bases). This CDR3 has 14 amino acids. Trimming left V 5 bases short and J 1 base short, with 11 bases between. Germline V gene data show CDR1 as SGHRS and CDR2 as YFSETQ. CDR3 nucleotide sequence: TGCGCCAGCAGACGGGAGTGGCGCACAGATACGCAGTATTTT. Translating it yields CASRREWRTDTQYF.

The rearrangement links TRBV6-4 to TRBJ2-5, with 7 bases fitting TRBD1. V dropped 5 bases and J dropped 4; count of bases not matched to a gene: 4. CDR3 length equals 13 residues. Germline V gene sequence: CDR1 MRHNA, CDR2 SNTAGT. The CDR3 region is CASSLNRGETQYF. In DNA, the CDR3 is TGTGCCAGCAGTCTCAACAGGGGAGAGACCCAGTACTTC.

The J gene is TRBJ2-5, the V gene TRBV24-1, with 13 bases identical to TRBD2. The V gene's germline CDR1 is KGHDR and CDR2 SFDVKD. This CDR3 is built from 19 residues. J lost 1 base, V lost 4 bases, and 11 bases had no gene match. The CDR3, as DNA: TGTGCCACCAGTGACCTGGGACTAGCGGGACCGGGCCCCCAAGAGACCCAGTACTTC. This sequence encodes CATSDLGLAGPGPQETQYF.

This rearrangement joins TRBV20-1 to TRBJ2-7; possible D gene TRBD1, 5 bases. The CDR3 length is 13 residues. Between the trimmed V and J ends, which lost 3 bases and 7 bases, there was a span of 16 bases. Germline CDR1 reads DFQATT; CDR2 reads SNEGSKA (reference sequence). Here the CDR3 reads CSASSPGPGEQYF. As DNA, the CDR3 is TGCAGTGCTAGTAGCCCCGGGCCAGGGGAGCAGTACTTC.

The chain has TRBV21-1 and TRBJ2-3; TRBD2, the table's D call, was not compared with the DNA. TRBV21-1 is shown as a pseudogene. This CDR3 contains 17 residues. The CDR3 protein is CASSTHLAGGRADTQYF. The CDR3 DNA follows: TGTGCCAGCAGCACCCATCTAGCGGGAGGGCGAGCAGATACGCAGTATTTT.

The V call is TRBV27, the J call TRBJ2-7; TRBD2 matches 8 bases. V lost 8 bases, J lost 4 bases, and 19 bases stayed unmatched. Germline V gene data show CDR1 as MNHEY and CDR2 as SMNVEV (reference sequence). CDR3 size: 17 residues. The CDR3: CASRLGGAGDGRYEQYF. The CDR3 bases are TGTGCCAGCCGGTTGGGGGGAGCGGGAGATGGTAGGTACGAGCAGTACTTC.

The chain carries TRBV7-2 and TRBJ2-1, with 9 bases matching TRBD2. The CDR3 loop spans 16 amino acids. V lost 5 bases to trimming and J lost 4 bases; unmatched junction nucleotides: 9. The germline V gene encodes CDR1 SGHTA and CDR2 FQGNSA. The CDR3 here is CASSPRRLAEYNEQFF. CDR3 nucleotides: TGTGCCAGCAGCCCAAGGCGACTAGCGGAGTACAATGAGCAGTTCTTC.

The chain is built from TRBV7-9 and TRBJ2-1; TRBD1 matches 8 bases. Trimming took 0 bases from V and 6 from J; bases not matched to a gene: 4. The germline CDR1 and CDR2 sequences are SEHNR and FQNEAQ (reference sequence). The CDR3 is made up of 15 amino acids. CDR3 residues: CASSLADRDLNEQFF. The CDR3 coding sequence is TGTGCCAGCAGCTTAGCGGACAGGGATCTCAATGAGCAGTTCTTC. The variable domain in full, with the rest retrieved from reference TRBV7-9 and TRBJ2-1, is DTGVSQNPRHKITKRGQNVTFRCDPISEHNRLYWYRQTLGQGPEFLTYFQNEAQLEKSRLLSDRFSAERPKGSFSTLEIQRTEQGDSAMYLCASSLADRDLNEQFFGPGTRLTVL.

The chain employs TRBV5-5 and TRBJ2-1; no clear D. Trimming removed 1 base from V and 4 bases from J, with 6 bases in between. This CDR3 has 13 amino acids. The germline CDR1 and CDR2 sequences are SGHKS and YYEKEE (reference sequence). The CDR3 loop is CASSLNGYNEQFF. CDR3 coding DNA: TGTGCCAGCAGCTTGAACGGGTACAATGAGCAGTTCTTC.

The rearrangement links TRBV5-1 to TRBJ2-3; 12 nucleotides match TRBD2. The CDR3 covers 16 residues. The germline gives CDR1 SGHRS, CDR2 YFSETQ. J gave up 7 bases and V 0 bases, and 6 bases lay outside the gene matches. CDR3 sequence reads: CASSLAQTSGSYTQYF. DNA for the CDR3: TGCGCCAGCAGCTTGGCCCAGACTAGCGGGAGCTATACGCAGTATTTT.

This chain joins TRBV2 and TRBJ2-2; TRBD2 matches at 13 bases. In germline, CDR1 is SNHLY, CDR2 FYNNEI. V lost 3 bases and J lost 6; bases outside the gene matches: 1. This CDR3 is 15 amino acids long. The CDR3 bases are TGTGCCAGCAGTGAGACTAGCGGGAGGTCCGGGGAGCTGTTTTTT. Its protein product is CASSETSGRSGELFF.

This chain connects TRBV5-1 to TRBJ2-1, with 7 positions matching TRBD2. The germline V gene encodes CDR1 SGHRS and CDR2 YFSETQ. V gave up 2 bases and J gave up 7 bases; unmatched junction bases: 9. The CDR3 contains 15 residues. The DNA of the CDR3 is TGCGCCAGCAGCTTCGGCGGGGGACGGTATAATGAGCAGTTCTTC. Its protein product is CASSFGGGRYNEQFF. Together with reference TRBV5-1 and TRBJ2-1, the CDR3 gives the full variable domain: KAGVTQTPRYLIKTRGQQVTLSCSPISGHRSVSWYQQTPGQGLQFLFEYFSETQRNKGNFPGRFSGRQFSNSRSEMNVSTLELGDSALYLCASSFGGGRYNEQFFGPGTRLTVL.